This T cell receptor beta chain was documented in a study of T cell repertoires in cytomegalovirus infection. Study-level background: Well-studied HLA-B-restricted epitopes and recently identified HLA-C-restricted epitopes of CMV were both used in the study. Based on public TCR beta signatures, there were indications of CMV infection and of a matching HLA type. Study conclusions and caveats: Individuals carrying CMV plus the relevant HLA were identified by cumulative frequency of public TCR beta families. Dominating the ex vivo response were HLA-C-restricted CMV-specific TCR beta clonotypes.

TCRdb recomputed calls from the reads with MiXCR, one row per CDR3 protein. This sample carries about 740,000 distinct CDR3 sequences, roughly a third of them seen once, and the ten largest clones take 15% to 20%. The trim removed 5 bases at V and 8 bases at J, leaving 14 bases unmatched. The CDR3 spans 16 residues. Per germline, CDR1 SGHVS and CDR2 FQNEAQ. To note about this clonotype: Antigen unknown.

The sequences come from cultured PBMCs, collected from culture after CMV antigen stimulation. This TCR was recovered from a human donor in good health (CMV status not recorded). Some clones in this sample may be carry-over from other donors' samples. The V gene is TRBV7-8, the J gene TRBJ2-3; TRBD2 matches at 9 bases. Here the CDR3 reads CASSPGVRGGALTQYF. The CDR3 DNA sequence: TGTGCCAGCAGCCCTGGCGTGCGCGGGGGGGCCCTTACGCAGTATTTT.